A single sample is the source of the 9 T cell receptor beta chains below, sequenced in a study of blood T cell repertoires in COVID-19. Repertoires were generated with immunoSEQ multiplex PCR, while TCRdb's copy carries only in-frame clones and drops some. The sample yields some 250,000 clones, approximately 86% seen once. Sequencing was performed on peripheral blood. These receptors originate from a man aged 25 to 45 with active or convalescent COVID-19.

The V and J genes are TRBV15 and TRBJ1-4, with TRBD1 as a possible D gene (5 bases). The germline V gene has CDR1 LNHNV and CDR2 YYDKDF (reference sequence). The CDR3 is made up of 16 amino acids. V lost 0 bases and J lost 7, with 15 bases in between. The CDR3 spells CATSRDLGPGGEKLFF. CDR3 DNA sequence: TGTGCCACCAGCAGAGATTTGGGTCCCGGGGGTGAAAAACTGTTTTTT.

This clone was observed once. This chain connects TRBV7-9 to TRBJ1-2; D is uncertain. Per germline, CDR1 SEHNR and CDR2 FQNEAQ (reference sequence). The CDR3 loop spans 12 amino acids. The V end was cut by 0 bases, the J end by 9 bases, with 8 bases between. DNA of the CDR3: TGTGCCAGCAGCTTAGCGTCGGGGAGCTACACCTTC. Translating gives CASSLASGSYTF.

CDR3 amino acids: CASSFSGTDTQYF. In nucleotides, the CDR3 is TGTGCCAGCAGCTTTTCCGGCACAGATACGCAGTATTTT. The rearrangement uses TRBV7-3 and TRBJ2-3; D not resolved. Germline V gene sequence: CDR1 SGHTA, CDR2 FQGTGA. Trimming removed 3 bases from V and 1 base from J, with 5 bases in between. CDR3 length: 13 residues.

The rearrangement links TRBV30 to TRBJ1-3, with 8 bases identical to TRBD1. Germline CDR1 GTSNPN, CDR2 SVGIG (reference sequence). CDR3 size: 14 residues. J lost 8 bases, V lost 4 bases, and 10 bases had no gene match. The CDR3 DNA reads TGTGCCTGGACTGGGCAGGGGGCAGTAGACACCATATATTTT. Its protein product is CAWTGQGAVDTIYF.

The chain joins TRBV30 to TRBJ2-7, with 8 bases matching TRBD1. This CDR3 comprises 13 residues. J was trimmed by 2 bases and V by 5 bases; bases with no gene match: 5. The germline gives CDR1 GTSNPN, CDR2 SVGIG (reference sequence). The CDR3 DNA follows: TGTGCCTGGGGGAGGACAGGGACCTACGAGCAGTACTTC. This sequence encodes CAWGRTGTYEQYF.

This chain links TRBV2 with TRBJ2-3, with D possibly being TRBD2 (6 bases). Per germline, CDR1 SNHLY and CDR2 FYNNEI. V was clipped by 2 bases and J by 2 bases, with 17 bases between them. The CDR3 length is 17 residues. CDR3 protein: CASSESSRGVFTDTQYF. CDR3 nucleotide sequence: TGTGCCAGCAGTGAATCGAGTCGCGGGGTCTTCACAGATACGCAGTATTTT.

The rearrangement links TRBV5-4 to TRBJ2-4, with TRBD1 as a possible D gene (6 bases). CDR1 and CDR2 (germline): SGHNT, YYREEE (reference sequence). V was cut by 0 bases and J by 5 bases, with 9 bases left in between. This CDR3 is built from 14 residues. The CDR3 DNA is TGTGCCAGCAGCTTGGCACAGGGCCAAAACATTCAGTACTTC. This translates into CASSLAQGQNIQYF.

The chain recombines TRBV5-4 with TRBJ1-2; D gene uncertain. CDR1 is SGHNT, CDR2 YYREEE, per germline (reference sequence). The CDR3 has 13 residues. The V and J ends lost 0 bases and 4 bases respectively, with 7 bases between them. The CDR3 spells CASSLGATYGYTF. CDR3 in DNA: TGTGCCAGCAGCTTGGGGGCCACCTATGGCTACACCTTC.

This clone was found once. V and J are TRBV18 and TRBJ1-6; D not resolved. The CDR3 consists of 15 residues. V was shortened by 1 base and J by 0 bases, with 4 bases between the two germline ends. Germline V gene sequence: CDR1 KGHSH, CDR2 LQKENI. CDR3 in DNA: TGTGCCAGCTCACCACGGAGCTCCTATAATTCACCCCTCCACTTT. It specifies CASSPRSSYNSPLHF.